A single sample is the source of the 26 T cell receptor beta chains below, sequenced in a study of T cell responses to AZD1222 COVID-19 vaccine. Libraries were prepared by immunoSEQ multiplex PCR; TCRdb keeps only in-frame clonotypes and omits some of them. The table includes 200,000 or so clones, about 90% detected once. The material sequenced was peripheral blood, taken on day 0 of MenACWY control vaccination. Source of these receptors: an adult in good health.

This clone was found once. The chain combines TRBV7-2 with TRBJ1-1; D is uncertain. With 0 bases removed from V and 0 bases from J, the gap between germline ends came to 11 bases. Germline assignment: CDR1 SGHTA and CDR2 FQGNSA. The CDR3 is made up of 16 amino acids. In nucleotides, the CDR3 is TGTGCCAGCAGCTTAGCTCCGGTGGCCGTGAACACTGAAGCTTTCTTT. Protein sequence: CASSLAPVAVNTEAFF.

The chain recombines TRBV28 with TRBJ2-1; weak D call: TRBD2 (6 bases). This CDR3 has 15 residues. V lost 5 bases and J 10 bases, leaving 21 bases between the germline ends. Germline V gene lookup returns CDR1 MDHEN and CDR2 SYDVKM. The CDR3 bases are TGTGCCAGCAGTGCGGACTACGGTGCGGTGGACGAGCAGTTCTTC. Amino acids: CASSADYGAVDEQFF.

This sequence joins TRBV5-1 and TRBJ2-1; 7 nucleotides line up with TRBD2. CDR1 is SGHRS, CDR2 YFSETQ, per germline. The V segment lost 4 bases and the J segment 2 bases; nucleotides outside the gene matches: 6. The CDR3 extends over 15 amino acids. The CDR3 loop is CASSGGGVTYNEQFF. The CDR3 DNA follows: TGCGCCAGCAGCGGCGGGGGAGTGACCTACAATGAGCAGTTCTTC. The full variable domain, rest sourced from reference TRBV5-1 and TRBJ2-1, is KAGVTQTPRYLIKTRGQQVTLSCSPISGHRSVSWYQQTPGQGLQFLFEYFSETQRNKGNFPGRFSGRQFSNSRSEMNVSTLELGDSALYLCASSGGGVTYNEQFFGPGTRLTVL.

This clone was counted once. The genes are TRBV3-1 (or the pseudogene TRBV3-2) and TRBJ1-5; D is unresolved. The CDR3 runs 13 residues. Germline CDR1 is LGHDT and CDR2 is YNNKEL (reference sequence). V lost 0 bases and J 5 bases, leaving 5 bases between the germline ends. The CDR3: CASSQDGYQPQHF. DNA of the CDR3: TGTGCCAGCAGCCAAGACGGGTATCAGCCCCAGCATTTT.

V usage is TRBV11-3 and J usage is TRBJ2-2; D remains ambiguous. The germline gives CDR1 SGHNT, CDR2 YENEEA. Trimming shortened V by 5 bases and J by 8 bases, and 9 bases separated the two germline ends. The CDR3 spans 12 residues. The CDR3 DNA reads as TGTGCCAGCAGCCCTTTTATGGGGGAGCTGTTTTTT. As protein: CASSPFMGELFF. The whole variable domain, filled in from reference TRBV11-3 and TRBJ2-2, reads EAGVVQSPRYKIIEKKQPVAFWCNPISGHNTLYWYLQNLGQGPELLIRYENEEAVDDSQLPKDRFSAERLKGVDSTLKIQPAELGDSAVYLCASSPFMGELFFGEGSRLTVL.

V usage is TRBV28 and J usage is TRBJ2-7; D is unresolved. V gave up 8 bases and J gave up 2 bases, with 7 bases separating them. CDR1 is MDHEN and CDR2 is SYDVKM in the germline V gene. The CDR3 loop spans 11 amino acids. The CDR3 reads CASEAAYEQYF. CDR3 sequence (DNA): TGTGCCAGCGAGGCGGCCTACGAGCAGTACTTC.

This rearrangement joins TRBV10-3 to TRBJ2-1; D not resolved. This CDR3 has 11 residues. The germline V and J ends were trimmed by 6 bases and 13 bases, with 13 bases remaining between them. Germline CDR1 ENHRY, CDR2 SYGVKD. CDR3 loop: CAISFQDSQFF. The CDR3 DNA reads TGTGCCATCAGCTTCCAGGATAGCCAGTTCTTC.

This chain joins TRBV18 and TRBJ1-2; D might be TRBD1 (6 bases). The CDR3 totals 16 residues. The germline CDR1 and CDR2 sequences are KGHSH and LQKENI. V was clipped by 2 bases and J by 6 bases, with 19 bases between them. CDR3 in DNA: TGTGCCAGCTCACCAGATCAACAGGGTGAGCTGCATGGCTACACCTTC. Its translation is CASSPDQQGELHGYTF.

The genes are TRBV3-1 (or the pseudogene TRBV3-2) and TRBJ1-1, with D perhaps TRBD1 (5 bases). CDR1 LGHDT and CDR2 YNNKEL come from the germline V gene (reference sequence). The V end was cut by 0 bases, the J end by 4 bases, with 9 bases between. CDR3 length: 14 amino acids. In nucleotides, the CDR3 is TGTGCCAGCAGCCAAGAAGGGGCTAGCACTGAAGCTTTCTTT. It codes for CASSQEGASTEAFF.

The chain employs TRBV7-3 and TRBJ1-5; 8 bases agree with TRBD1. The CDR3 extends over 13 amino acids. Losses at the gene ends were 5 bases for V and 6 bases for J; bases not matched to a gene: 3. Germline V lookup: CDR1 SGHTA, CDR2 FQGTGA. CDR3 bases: TGTGCCAGCAGCGTAGACAGGGGTCAGCCCCAGCATTTT. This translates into CASSVDRGQPQHF.

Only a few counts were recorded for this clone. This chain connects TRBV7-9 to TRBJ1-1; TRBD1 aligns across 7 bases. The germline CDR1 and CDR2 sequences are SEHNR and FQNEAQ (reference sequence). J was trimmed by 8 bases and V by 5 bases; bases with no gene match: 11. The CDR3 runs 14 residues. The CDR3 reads CASSQTLPTGEAFF. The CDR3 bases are TGTGCCAGCAGCCAAACGTTACCGACAGGGGAAGCTTTCTTT.

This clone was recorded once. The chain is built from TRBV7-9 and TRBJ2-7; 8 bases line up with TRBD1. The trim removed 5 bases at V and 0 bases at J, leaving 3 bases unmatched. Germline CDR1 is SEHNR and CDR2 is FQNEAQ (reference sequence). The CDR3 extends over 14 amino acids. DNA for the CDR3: TGTGCCAGCAGCGAACAGGGGGGCTCCTACGAGCAGTACTTC. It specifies CASSEQGGSYEQYF.

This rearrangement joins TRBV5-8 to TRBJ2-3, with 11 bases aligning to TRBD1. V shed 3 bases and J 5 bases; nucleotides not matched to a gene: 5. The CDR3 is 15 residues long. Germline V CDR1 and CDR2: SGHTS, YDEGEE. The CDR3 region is CASSYGTGGKDTQYF. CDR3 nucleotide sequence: TGTGCCAGCAGCTACGGGACAGGGGGGAAAGATACGCAGTATTTT.

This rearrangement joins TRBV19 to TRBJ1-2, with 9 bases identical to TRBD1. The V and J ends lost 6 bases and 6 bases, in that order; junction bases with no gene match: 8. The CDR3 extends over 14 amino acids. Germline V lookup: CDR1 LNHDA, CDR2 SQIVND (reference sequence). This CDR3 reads CASRRPGQGDGYTF. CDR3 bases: TGTGCCAGTAGACGACCGGGACAGGGAGATGGCTACACCTTC.

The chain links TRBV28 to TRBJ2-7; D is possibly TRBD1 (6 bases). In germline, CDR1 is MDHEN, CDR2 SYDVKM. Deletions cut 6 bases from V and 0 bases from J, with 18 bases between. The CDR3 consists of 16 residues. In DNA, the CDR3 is TGTGCCAGCAGCCATGACAGGAATTCGAGCTCCTACGAGCAGTACTTC. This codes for CASSHDRNSSSYEQYF.

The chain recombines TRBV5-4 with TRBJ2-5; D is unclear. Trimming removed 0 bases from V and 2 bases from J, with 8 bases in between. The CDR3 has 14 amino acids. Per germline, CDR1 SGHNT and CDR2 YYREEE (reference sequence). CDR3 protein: CASSLGSAQETQYF. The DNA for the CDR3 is TGTGCCAGCAGCTTGGGGTCAGCGCAAGAGACCCAGTACTTC.

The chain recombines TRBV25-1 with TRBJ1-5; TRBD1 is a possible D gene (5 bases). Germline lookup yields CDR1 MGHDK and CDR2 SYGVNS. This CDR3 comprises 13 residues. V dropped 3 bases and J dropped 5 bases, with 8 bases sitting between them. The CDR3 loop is CASSEGGYQPQHF. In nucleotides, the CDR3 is TGTGCCAGCAGTGAGGGGGGGTATCAGCCCCAGCATTTT.

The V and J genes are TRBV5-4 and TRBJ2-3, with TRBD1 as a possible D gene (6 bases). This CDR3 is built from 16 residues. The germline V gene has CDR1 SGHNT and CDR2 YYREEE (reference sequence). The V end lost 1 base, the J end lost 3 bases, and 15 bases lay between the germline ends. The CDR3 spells CASSLPPGAVTDTQYF. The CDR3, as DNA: TGTGCCAGCAGCTTGCCCCCAGGGGCCGTAACAGATACGCAGTATTTT.

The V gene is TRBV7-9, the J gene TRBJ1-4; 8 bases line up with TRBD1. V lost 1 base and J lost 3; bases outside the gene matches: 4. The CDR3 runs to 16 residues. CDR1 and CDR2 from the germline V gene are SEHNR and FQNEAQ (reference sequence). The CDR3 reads CASSLDGQGPNEKLFF. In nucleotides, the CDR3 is TGTGCCAGCAGCTTAGACGGACAGGGACCTAATGAAAAACTGTTTTTT.

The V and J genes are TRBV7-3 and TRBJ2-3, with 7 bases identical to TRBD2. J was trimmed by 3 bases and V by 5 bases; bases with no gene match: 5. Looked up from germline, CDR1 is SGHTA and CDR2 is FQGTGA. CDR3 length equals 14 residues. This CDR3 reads CASSIRSGTDTQYF. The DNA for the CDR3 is TGTGCCAGCAGCATCCGTAGCGGGACAGATACGCAGTATTTT.

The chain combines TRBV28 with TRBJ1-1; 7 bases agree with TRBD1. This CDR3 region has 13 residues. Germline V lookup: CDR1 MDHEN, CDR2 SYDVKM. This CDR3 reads CERGRSIGTEAFF. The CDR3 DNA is TGTGAAAGGGGGCGCAGTATTGGGACTGAAGCTTTCTTT.

This CDR3 is CASEGTAQGYGYTF. The CDR3 DNA is TGTGCCAGCGAAGGGACGGCTCAAGGCTATGGCTACACCTTC. The chain combines TRBV6-5 with TRBJ1-2; TRBD1 might be the D (5 bases). Germline-derived CDR1 and CDR2 are MNHEY and SVGAGI. This CDR3 region has 14 residues. The V and J ends lost 8 bases and 4 bases respectively, with 17 bases between them.

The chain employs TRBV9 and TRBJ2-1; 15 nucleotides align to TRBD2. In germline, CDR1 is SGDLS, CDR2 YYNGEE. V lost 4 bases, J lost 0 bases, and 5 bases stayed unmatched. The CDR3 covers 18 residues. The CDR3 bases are TGTGCCAGCAGCTCCCGGACTAGCGGGGGGGCCTCCTACAATGAGCAGTTCTTC. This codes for CASSSRTSGGASYNEQFF.

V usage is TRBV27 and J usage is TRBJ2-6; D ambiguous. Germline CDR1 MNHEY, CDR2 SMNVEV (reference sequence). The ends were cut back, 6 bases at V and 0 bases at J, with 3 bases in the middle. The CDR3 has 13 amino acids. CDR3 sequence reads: CASRDSGANVLTF. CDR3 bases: TGTGCCAGCAGGGACTCTGGGGCCAACGTCCTGACTTTC.

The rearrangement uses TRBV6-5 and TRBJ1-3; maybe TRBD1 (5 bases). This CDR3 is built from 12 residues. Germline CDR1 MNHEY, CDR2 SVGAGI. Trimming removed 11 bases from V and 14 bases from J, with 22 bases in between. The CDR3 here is CAGRDSPQALYF. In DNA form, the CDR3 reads TGTGCCGGGAGAGACAGTCCTCAGGCCCTATATTTT.

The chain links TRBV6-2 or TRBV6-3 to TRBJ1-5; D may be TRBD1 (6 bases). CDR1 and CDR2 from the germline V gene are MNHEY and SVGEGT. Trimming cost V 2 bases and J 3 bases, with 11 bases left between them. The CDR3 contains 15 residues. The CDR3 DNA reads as TGTGCCAGCAGTTACAGGACAGAGAACAATCAGCCCCAGCATTTT. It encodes CASSYRTENNQPQHF.